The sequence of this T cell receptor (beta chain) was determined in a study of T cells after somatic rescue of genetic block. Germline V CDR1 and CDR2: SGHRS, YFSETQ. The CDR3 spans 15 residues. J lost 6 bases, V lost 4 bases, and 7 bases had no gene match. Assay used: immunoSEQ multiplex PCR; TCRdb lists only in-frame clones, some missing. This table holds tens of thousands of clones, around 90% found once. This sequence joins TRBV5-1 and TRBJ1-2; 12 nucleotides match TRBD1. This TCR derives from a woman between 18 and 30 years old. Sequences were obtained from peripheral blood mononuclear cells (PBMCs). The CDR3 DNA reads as TGCGCCAGCAGCCCGGGACAGGGGGCGTCTGATGGCTACACCTTC. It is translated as CASSPGQGASDGYTF.